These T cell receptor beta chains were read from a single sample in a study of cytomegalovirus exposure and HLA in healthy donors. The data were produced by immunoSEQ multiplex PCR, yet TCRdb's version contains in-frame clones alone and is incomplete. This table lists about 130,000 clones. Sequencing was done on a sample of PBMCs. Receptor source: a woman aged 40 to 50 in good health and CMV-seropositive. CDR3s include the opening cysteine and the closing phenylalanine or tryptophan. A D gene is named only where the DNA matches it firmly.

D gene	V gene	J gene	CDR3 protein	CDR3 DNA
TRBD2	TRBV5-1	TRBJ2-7	CASSLDLAGSYEQYF	TGCGCCAGCAGCTTGGATCTAGCGGGGTCCTACGAGCAGTACTTC
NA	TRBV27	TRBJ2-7	CASAPSGRTYEQYF	TGTGCCAGCGCTCCGAGCGGCCGAACCTACGAGCAGTACTTC
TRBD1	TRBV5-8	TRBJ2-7	CASSLAGRGPREQYF	TGTGCCAGCAGCTTGGCGGGCAGGGGGCCACGCGAGCAGTACTTC
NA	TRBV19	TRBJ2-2	CASSMGTGRTGELFF	TGTGCCAGTAGTATGGGAACAGGGCGCACCGGGGAGCTGTTTTTT
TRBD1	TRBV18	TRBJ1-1	CASSGDREAFF	TGTGCCAGCTCCGGGGACAGGGAAGCTTTCTTT
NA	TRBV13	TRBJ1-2	CASSLMTEVGYGYTF	TGTGCCAGCAGCTTAATGACGGAGGTGGGCTATGGCTACACCTTC
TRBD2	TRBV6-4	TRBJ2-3	CASSEAGSTDTQYF	TGTGCCAGCAGTGAAGCGGGGAGCACAGATACGCAGTATTTT
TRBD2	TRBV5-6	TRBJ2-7	CASSSIAGDGGEQYF	TGTGCCAGCAGCTCCATAGCGGGAGACGGCGGCGAGCAGTACTTC
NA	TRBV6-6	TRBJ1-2	CASSTSGAGALYGYTF	TGTGCCAGCAGTACCTCGGGGGCGGGGGCCCTCTATGGCTACACCTTC
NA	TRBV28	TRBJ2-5	CASSRGKTSMETQYF	TGTGCCAGCAGTAGGGGGAAGACTAGCATGGAGACCCAGTACTTC
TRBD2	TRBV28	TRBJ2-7	CASSFTGGPYEQYF	TGTGCCAGCAGTTTTACGGGAGGGCCCTACGAGCAGTACTTC
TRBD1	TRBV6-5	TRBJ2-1	CASSLRGTGGNEQFF	TGTGCCAGCAGCTTACGAGGGACAGGGGGCAATGAGCAGTTCTTC
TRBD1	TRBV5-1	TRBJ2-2	CASSSDRGTGELFF	TGCGCCAGCAGCTCGGACAGGGGCACCGGGGAGCTGTTTTTT
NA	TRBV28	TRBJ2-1	CASSLSSMHEQFF	TGTGCCAGCAGTTTATCTAGTATGCATGAGCAGTTCTTC
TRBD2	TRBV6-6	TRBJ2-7	CASSRTSGRNYEQYF	TGTGCCAGCAGCCGAACTAGCGGGAGAAACTACGAGCAGTACTTC
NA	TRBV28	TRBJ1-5	CASSLGQGRRVDQPQHF	TGTGCCAGCAGTTTAGGGCAGGGAAGGAGGGTCGATCAGCCCCAGCATTTT
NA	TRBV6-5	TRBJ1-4	CASSLGGIGNEKLFF	TGTGCCAGCAGCCTCGGGGGTATCGGTAATGAAAAACTGTTTTTT
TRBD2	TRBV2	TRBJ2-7	CASSPQGLAGAYEQYF	TGTGCCAGCAGTCCCCAAGGACTAGCGGGGGCCTACGAGCAGTACTTC
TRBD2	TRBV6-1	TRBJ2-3	CASSELSGIGDTQYF	TGTGCCAGCAGTGAACTTAGCGGGATTGGAGATACGCAGTATTTT
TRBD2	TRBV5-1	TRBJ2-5	CASSWGGRQETQYF	TGCGCCAGCAGCTGGGGGGGAAGGCAAGAGACCCAGTACTTC
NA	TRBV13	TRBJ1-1	CASTQRGMNTEAFF	TGTGCCAGCACGCAAAGGGGAATGAACACTGAAGCTTTCTTT
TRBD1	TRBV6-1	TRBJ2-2	CASSVGQEYTGELFF	TGTGCCAGCAGTGTTGGACAGGAGTACACCGGGGAGCTGTTTTTT
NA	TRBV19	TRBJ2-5	CASSIVAAVRETQYF	TGTGCCAGTAGTATAGTGGCGGCGGTCCGGGAGACCCAGTACTTC
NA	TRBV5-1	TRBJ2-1	CASSLGLLRGRGSNEQFF	TGCGCCAGCAGCTTAGGCCTCCTCAGGGGAAGGGGGAGCAATGAGCAGTTCTTC
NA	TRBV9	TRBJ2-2	CASSPEGAGELFF	TGTGCCAGCAGCCCGGAGGGGGCAGGGGAGCTGTTTTTT
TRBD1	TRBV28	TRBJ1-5	CASRASDRGPSQPQHF	TGTGCCAGCAGGGCCTCGGACAGGGGGCCGAGTCAGCCCCAGCATTTT
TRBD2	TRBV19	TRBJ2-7	CASASNGLAAGVVHEQYF	TGTGCCAGTGCGAGTAACGGACTAGCGGCAGGGGTGGTCCACGAGCAGTACTTC
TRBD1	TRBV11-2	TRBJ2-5	CASSFGNRGQETQYF	TGTGCCAGCAGCTTTGGGAACAGGGGCCAAGAGACCCAGTACTTC
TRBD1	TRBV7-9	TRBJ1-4	CASSPRDREGEKLFF	TGTGCCAGCAGCCCGCGGGACAGGGAAGGAGAAAAACTGTTTTTT
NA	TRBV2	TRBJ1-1	CASSENALYTEAFF	TGTGCCAGCAGTGAAAATGCCCTATACACTGAAGCTTTCTTT
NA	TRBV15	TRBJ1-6	CATSRDLGRDSPLHF	TGTGCCACCAGCAGAGATCTCGGTCGGGATTCACCCCTCCACTTT
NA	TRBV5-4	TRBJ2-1	CASSQGGNYNEQFF	TGTGCCAGCAGCCAGGGCGGCAACTACAATGAGCAGTTCTTC
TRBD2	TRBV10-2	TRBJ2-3	CATGGLAGVLDTQYF	TGCGCCACCGGGGGACTAGCGGGAGTTCTAGATACGCAGTATTTT
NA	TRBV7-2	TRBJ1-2	CASSRDMNYGYTF	TGTGCCAGCAGCAGGGACATGAACTATGGCTACACCTTC
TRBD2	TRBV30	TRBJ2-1	CAWSVLAGGHNEQFF	TGTGCCTGGAGTGTGCTAGCGGGGGGTCACAATGAGCAGTTCTTC
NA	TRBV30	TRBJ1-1	CAWGVGGAEAFF	TGTGCCTGGGGGGTGGGGGGAGCGGAAGCTTTCTTT
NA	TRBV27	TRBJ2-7	CASKQTYASYEQYF	TGTGCCAGCAAGCAGACATACGCCTCCTACGAGCAGTACTTC
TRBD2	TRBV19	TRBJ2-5	CASRLAGGGETQYF	TGTGCCAGTAGACTAGCGGGAGGAGGGGAGACCCAGTACTTC
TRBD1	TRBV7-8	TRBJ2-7	CASSLETGGPSYEQYF	TGTGCCAGCAGCTTAGAGACAGGGGGTCCTTCCTACGAGCAGTACTTC
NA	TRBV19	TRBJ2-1	CASSPDRGPNEQFF	TGTGCCAGTAGTCCCGATAGGGGCCCCAATGAGCAGTTCTTC